This TCR beta chain was sequenced in a study of cytomegalovirus exposure and HLA in healthy donors. Study findings and constraints: The study found most TCR sequences rare, yet found some public TCRs in many donors. Sequencing depth across donors, presence/absence analyses assumed, was roughly uniform. Confirmation was obtained in vitro that three CMV-associated chains are specific for CMV antigens.

Of note for this clone: Its antigen is as yet unknown.

The CDR3 contains 16 residues. Between the trimmed V and J ends, which lost 3 bases and 2 bases, there was a span of 17 bases. CDR1 and CDR2 from the germline V gene are SNHLY and FYNNEI. The PCR had 60 Vbeta and 13 Jbeta primers. Clones were sequenced by immunoSEQ multiplex PCR, and TCRdb holds only the in-frame ones, with some missing. The sample holds over 25,000 clones, about 62% seen once. Sequenced material: PBMCs. This TCR derives from a male donor in good health and CMV-seropositive. V usage is TRBV2 and J usage is TRBJ2-7, with D perhaps matching TRBD1 (7 bases). CDR3: CASSEGWRDRAYEQYF. The CDR3 bases are TGTGCCAGCAGTGAGGGTTGGAGGGACAGAGCCTACGAGCAGTACTTC.